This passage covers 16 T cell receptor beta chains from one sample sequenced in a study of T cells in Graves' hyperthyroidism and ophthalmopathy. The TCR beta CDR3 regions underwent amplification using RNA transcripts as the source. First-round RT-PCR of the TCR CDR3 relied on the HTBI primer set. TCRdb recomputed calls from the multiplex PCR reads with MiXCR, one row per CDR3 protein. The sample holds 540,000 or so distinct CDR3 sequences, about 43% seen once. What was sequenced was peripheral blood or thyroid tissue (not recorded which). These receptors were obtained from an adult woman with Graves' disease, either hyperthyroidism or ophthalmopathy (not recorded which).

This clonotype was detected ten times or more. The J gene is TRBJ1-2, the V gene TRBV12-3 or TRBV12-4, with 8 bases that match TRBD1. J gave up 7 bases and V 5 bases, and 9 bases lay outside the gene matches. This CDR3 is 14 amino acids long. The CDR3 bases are TGTGCCAGCAGTCTCGGACAGGGCCTGCGTGGCTACACCTTC. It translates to CASSLGQGLRGYTF.

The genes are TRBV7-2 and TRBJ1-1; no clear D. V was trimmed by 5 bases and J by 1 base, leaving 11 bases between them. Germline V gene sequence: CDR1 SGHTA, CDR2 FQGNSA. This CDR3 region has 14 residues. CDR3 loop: CASSPHPGNTEAFF. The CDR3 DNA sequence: TGTGCCAGCAGCCCCCATCCGGGGAACACTGAAGCTTTCTTT.

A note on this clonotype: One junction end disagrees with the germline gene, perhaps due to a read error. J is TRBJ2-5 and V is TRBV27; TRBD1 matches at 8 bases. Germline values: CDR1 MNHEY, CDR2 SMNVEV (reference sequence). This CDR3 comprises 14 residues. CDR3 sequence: CASSRTRGLETRYF. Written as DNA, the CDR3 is TGTGCCAGCAGCCGAACCAGGGGGCTGGAGACCCGGTACTTC.

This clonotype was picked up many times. Here the CDR3 reads CASSFALTGLGQPQHF. The CDR3 bases are TGTGCCAGCAGCTTTGCGTTGACAGGGCTGGGTCAGCCCCAGCATTTT. This chain uses TRBV12-1 with TRBJ1-5; TRBD1, the table's D call, was not compared with the DNA. TRBV12-1 is termed a pseudogene. The CDR3 runs to 16 residues.

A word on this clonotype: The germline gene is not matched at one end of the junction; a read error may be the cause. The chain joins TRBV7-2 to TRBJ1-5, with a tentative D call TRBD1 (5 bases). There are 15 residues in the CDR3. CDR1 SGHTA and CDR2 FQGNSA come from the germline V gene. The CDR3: CASSPLGASSQPQHF. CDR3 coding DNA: TGTGCCAGCAGCCCCCTCGGGGCAAGCAGTCAGCCCCAGCATTTT.

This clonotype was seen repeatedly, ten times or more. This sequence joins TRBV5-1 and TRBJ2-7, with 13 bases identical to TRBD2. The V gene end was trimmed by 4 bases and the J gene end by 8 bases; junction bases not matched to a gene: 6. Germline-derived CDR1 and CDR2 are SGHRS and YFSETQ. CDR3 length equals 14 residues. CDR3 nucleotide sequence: TGCGCCAGCAGCCCTGGACTAGCGGGAGCGCAGCAGTACTTC. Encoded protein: CASSPGLAGAQQYF.

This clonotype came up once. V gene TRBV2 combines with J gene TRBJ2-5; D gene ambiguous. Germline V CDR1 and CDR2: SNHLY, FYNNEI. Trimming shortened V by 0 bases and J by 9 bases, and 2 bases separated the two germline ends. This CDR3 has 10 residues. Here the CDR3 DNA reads TGTGCCAGCAGTGAAGCGCCCCAGTACTTC. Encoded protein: CASSEAPQYF.

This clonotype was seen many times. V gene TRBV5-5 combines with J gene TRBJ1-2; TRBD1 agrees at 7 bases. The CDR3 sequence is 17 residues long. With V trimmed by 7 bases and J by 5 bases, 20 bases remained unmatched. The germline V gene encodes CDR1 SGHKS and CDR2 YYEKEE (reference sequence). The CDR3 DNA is TGTGCCAGCTACGACCATGGGATCCGGGACAGAAAATATGGCTACACCTTC. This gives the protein CASYDHGIRDRKYGYTF.

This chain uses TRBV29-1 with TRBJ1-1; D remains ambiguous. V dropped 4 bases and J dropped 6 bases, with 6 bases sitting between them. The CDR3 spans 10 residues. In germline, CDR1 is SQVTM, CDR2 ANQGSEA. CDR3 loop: CSVGTPEAFF. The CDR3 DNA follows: TGCAGCGTTGGTACTCCTGAAGCTTTCTTT.

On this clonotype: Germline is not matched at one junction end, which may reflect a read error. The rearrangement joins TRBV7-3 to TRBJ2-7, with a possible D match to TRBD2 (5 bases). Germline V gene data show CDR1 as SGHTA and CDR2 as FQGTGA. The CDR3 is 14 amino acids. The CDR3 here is CASSSGRNTGELYF. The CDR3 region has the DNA TGTGCCAGCAGCTCCGGCAGGAATACCGGGGAGCTGTACTTC.

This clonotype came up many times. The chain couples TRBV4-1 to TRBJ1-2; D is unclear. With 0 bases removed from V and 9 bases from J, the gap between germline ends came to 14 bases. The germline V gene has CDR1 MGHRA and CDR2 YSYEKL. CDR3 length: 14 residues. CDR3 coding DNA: TGCGCCAGCAGCCAAGAGGCCCACGGTTGGAGCTACACCTTC. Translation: CASSQEAHGWSYTF.

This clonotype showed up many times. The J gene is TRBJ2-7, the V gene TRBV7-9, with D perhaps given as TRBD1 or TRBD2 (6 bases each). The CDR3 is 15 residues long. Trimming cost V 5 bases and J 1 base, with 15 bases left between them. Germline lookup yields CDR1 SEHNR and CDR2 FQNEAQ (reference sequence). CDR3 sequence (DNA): TGTGCCAGCAGCCCGCGGGACATTCGATCCTACGAGCAGTACTTC. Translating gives CASSPRDIRSYEQYF. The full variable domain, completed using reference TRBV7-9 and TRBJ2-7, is DTGVSQNPRHKITKRGQNVTFRCDPISEHNRLYWYRQTLGQGPEFLTYFQNEAQLEKSRLLSDRFSAERPKGSFSTLEIQRTEQGDSAMYLCASSPRDIRSYEQYFGPGTRLTVT.

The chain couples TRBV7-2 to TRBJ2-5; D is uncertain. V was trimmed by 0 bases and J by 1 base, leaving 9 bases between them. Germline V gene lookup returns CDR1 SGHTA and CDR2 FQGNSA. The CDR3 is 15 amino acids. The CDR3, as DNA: TGTGCCAGCAGCTTAGCGGTGACCGTCCAAGAGACCCAGTACTTC. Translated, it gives CASSLAVTVQETQYF.

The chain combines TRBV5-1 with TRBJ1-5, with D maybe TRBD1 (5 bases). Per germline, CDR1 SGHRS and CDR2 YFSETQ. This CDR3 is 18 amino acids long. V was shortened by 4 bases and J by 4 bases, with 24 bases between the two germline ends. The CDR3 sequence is CASSSRDPTRDRNQPQHF. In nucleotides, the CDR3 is TGCGCCAGCAGCAGCCGGGACCCTACGAGGGATCGGAATCAGCCCCAGCATTTT.

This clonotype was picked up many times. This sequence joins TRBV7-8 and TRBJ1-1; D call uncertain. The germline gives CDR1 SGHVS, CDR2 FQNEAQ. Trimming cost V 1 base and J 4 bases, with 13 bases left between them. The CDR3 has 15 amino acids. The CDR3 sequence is CASSLVGGVVTEAFF. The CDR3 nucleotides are TGTGCCAGCAGCTTAGTGGGCGGAGTGGTCACTGAAGCTTTCTTT.

The CDR3 DNA sequence: TGTGCCAGCGGGGCAGGCGGTGAAGCTTTCTTT. It encodes CASGAGGEAFF. V gene TRBV19 combines with J gene TRBJ1-1; D might be TRBD1 (5 bases). CDR1 LNHDA and CDR2 SQIVND come from the germline V gene (reference sequence). This CDR3 is 11 amino acids long. The V end was cut by 9 bases, the J end by 7 bases, with 12 bases between.